The 26 T cell receptor beta chains below were found in one sample sequenced in a study of regulatory and conventional T cells in breast cancer. TCRdb re-called the PCR reads with MiXCR, one entry per CDR3 protein. Of roughly 16,000 distinct CDR3 sequences listed, 25% to 40% are singletons. The material sequenced was conventional T cells from blood. Receptor source: a female donor in good health.

A single count supports this clonotype. The chain employs TRBV7-2 and TRBJ2-7, with 10 bases that match TRBD1. V lost 1 base, J lost 5 bases, and 5 bases stayed unmatched. Germline assignment: CDR1 SGHTA and CDR2 FQGNSA. This CDR3 spans 15 amino acids. The CDR3 region is CASSLVTGGDHEQYF. CDR3 coding DNA: TGTGCCAGCAGCTTAGTGACAGGGGGCGATCACGAGCAGTACTTC.

J is TRBJ2-1 and V is TRBV24-1; TRBD2 matches 10 bases. V trimming: 2 bases; J trimming: 8 bases; junction bases outside the gene matches: 14. The CDR3 runs to 18 residues. Germline assignment: CDR1 KGHDR and CDR2 SFDVKD. CDR3 protein: CATSDSGLAEGNCDEQFF. DNA for the CDR3: TGTGCCACCAGTGATTCCGGACTAGCGGAGGGAAACTGCGATGAGCAGTTCTTC.

The genes are TRBV20-1 and TRBJ1-5, with D tentatively TRBD1 (6 bases). Germline V gene data show CDR1 as DFQATT and CDR2 as SNEGSKA (reference sequence). The CDR3 covers 15 residues. Deletions cut 6 bases from V and 3 bases from J, with 18 bases between. The CDR3 region has the DNA TGCAGTGCCCGCGGGGTACAGGGAATCAATCAGCCCCAGCATTTT. This translates into CSARGVQGINQPQHF.

Only a few counts were recorded for this clonotype. The chain combines TRBV12-3 or TRBV12-4 with TRBJ2-6; no clear D. The CDR3 sequence is 15 residues long. Trimming left V 1 base short and J 0 bases short, with 4 bases between. The CDR3 region is CASSLGPSGANVLTF. As DNA, the CDR3 is TGTGCCAGCAGTTTAGGGCCCTCTGGGGCCAACGTCCTGACTTTC.

In its sample, this clonotype is medium-sized. The chain is built from TRBV18 and TRBJ1-1; 12 nucleotides align to TRBD1. The CDR3 is made up of 17 amino acids. The trim removed 4 bases at V and 3 bases at J, leaving 9 bases unmatched. Germline CDR1 KGHSH, CDR2 LQKENI. The CDR3 region is CASSRPGTGGADTEAFF. As DNA, the CDR3 is TGTGCCAGCTCACGTCCCGGGACAGGGGGCGCCGACACTGAAGCTTTCTTT.

The gene calls are TRBV4-1 and TRBJ1-5; no firm D call. The V end lost 0 bases, the J end lost 6 bases, and 12 bases lay between the germline ends. The CDR3 sequence is 15 residues long. CDR1 is MGHRA, CDR2 YSYEKL, per germline. The CDR3 bases are TGCGCCAGCAGCCAAGAAAATGGGGAAATTCAGCCCCAGCATTTT. Translating it yields CASSQENGEIQPQHF.

This clonotype is medium-sized within its sample. The rearrangement links TRBV6-5 to TRBJ2-7; 7 bases are a match to TRBD1. Trimming cost V 4 bases and J 3 bases; bases outside gene matches: 12. The CDR3 length is 16 residues. Germline V gene data show CDR1 as MNHEY and CDR2 as SVGAGI. The chain's CDR3 is CASSSRWAGGFYEQYF. The CDR3 DNA is TGTGCCAGCAGTTCCCGCTGGGCAGGGGGTTTCTACGAGCAGTACTTC.

This clonotype is medium-sized (0.01 to 0.1%). This rearrangement joins TRBV5-1 to TRBJ2-3, with D perhaps matching TRBD1 (6 bases). The CDR3 is made up of 14 amino acids. Trimming left V 2 bases short and J 1 base short, with 8 bases between. CDR1 is SGHRS, CDR2 YFSETQ, per germline. CDR3 residues: CASSFSGGTDTQYF. In DNA form, the CDR3 reads TGCGCCAGCAGCTTTTCAGGGGGCACAGATACGCAGTATTTT.

This clonotype was counted between two and nine times. J is TRBJ2-1 and V is TRBV7-2; 12 bases are a match to TRBD2. Trimming at V came to 0 bases and at J to 8 bases, leaving 8 bases not matched to a gene. Germline V gene data show CDR1 as SGHTA and CDR2 as FQGNSA. The CDR3 loop spans 17 amino acids. The CDR3: CASSLAASGGAGYEQFF. DNA for the CDR3: TGTGCCAGCAGCTTAGCTGCTAGCGGGGGGGCAGGCTATGAGCAGTTCTTC.

This clonotype was recorded a few times. This chain links TRBV20-1 with TRBJ1-1; the D gene is possibly TRBD1 (6 bases). The CDR3 totals 19 residues. V gave up 4 bases and J gave up 7 bases, with 34 bases separating them. CDR1 DFQATT and CDR2 SNEGSKA come from the germline V gene (reference sequence). CDR3 in amino acids: CSAIDSLIRRGGPRGEAFF. The CDR3 DNA follows: TGCAGTGCTATAGATAGCCTAATCAGGCGGGGCGGGCCCAGGGGTGAAGCTTTCTTT.

This clonotype is termed medium-sized (0.01 to 0.1%). This rearrangement joins TRBV7-9 to TRBJ1-2; 7 nucleotides match TRBD1. The germline gives CDR1 SEHNR, CDR2 FQNEAQ (reference sequence). Trimming took 5 bases from V and 2 from J; bases not matched to a gene: 8. CDR3 size: 15 residues. In DNA, the CDR3 is TGTGCCAGCAGCCAAAGACAGGGAACGAACTATGGCTACACCTTC. Translation: CASSQRQGTNYGYTF.

To note about this clonotype: A read error may explain this, as a much larger clone is one base away. The V and J genes are TRBV7-3 and TRBJ2-3; D possibly corresponds to TRBD1 (5 bases). CDR1 is SGHTA, CDR2 FQGTGA, per germline. The CDR3 has 13 amino acids. The CDR3 region is CASSSSTTGTQYF. The CDR3 bases are TGTGCCAGCAGCTCCTCAACTACAGGTACGCAGTATTTT.

To note about this clonotype: A much larger clone sits a single nucleotide away, making a read error possible. The chain carries TRBV7-2 and TRBJ1-2, with D maybe TRBD1 (5 bases). CDR3 length equals 15 residues. The germline V gene encodes CDR1 SGHTA and CDR2 FQGNSA. The DNA for the CDR3 is TGTGCCAGCAGCGGATCGACAGCGACGCAATATGGCTACATCTTC. Translating gives CASSGSTATQYGYIF.

This clonotype appeared once. One junction end does not reproduce the germline sequence, and a read error may be involved. This sequence joins TRBV12-3 or TRBV12-4 and TRBJ2-1, with TRBD1 identical over 7 bases. The CDR3 is made up of 16 amino acids. CDR3 nucleotides: TGTGCCGGCAGTGAAAGACAGGGTCCACGTGTCTATGAGCAGTTATTC. Protein product: CAGSERQGPRVYEQLF.

The gene calls are TRBV6-5 and TRBJ1-1; D unresolved. The CDR3 totals 14 residues. CDR1 MNHEY and CDR2 SVGAGI come from the germline V gene. V gave up 5 bases and J gave up 1 base, with 11 bases separating them. CDR3: CASSPTAKNTEAFF. DNA of the CDR3: TGTGCCAGCAGTCCCACAGCGAAGAACACTGAAGCTTTCTTT.

This clonotype was counted many times. The rearrangement links TRBV7-2 to TRBJ2-7, with D possibly being TRBD2 (7 bases). V was clipped by 1 base and J by 2 bases, with 27 bases between them. The CDR3 spans 20 residues. Germline V gene lookup returns CDR1 SGHTA and CDR2 FQGNSA. The CDR3 sequence is CASSLGGGAIGRVITYEQYF. The CDR3 DNA sequence: TGTGCCAGCAGCTTAGGGGGGGGCGCCATCGGCAGGGTGATAACCTACGAGCAGTACTTC.

J is TRBJ1-1 and V is TRBV27; D not certain. Germline V gene lookup returns CDR1 MNHEY and CDR2 SMNVEV (reference sequence). V was clipped by 0 bases and J by 5 bases, with 10 bases between them. The CDR3 has 14 amino acids. DNA for the CDR3: TGTGCCAGCAGTTTATCGGAGGCCAGGACTGAAGCTTTCTTT. Translating it yields CASSLSEARTEAFF.

V gene TRBV7-9 combines with J gene TRBJ1-6; D unclear. Germline-derived CDR1 and CDR2 are SEHNR and FQNEAQ (reference sequence). Deletions cut 5 bases from V and 7 bases from J, with 15 bases between. The CDR3 contains 15 residues. CDR3 region: CASSPGVVRNSPLHF. The CDR3, as DNA: TGTGCCAGCAGCCCGGGCGTAGTGAGGAATTCACCCCTCCACTTT.

The chain joins TRBV29-1 to TRBJ2-2, with 7 positions matching TRBD2. Germline CDR1 reads SQVTM; CDR2 reads ANQGSEA. The CDR3 is 14 residues long. The V segment lost 7 bases and the J segment 0 bases; nucleotides outside the gene matches: 5. The DNA of the CDR3 is TGCAGCGCGAGGGAGGGATCGAACACCGGGGAGCTGTTTTTT. This translates into CSAREGSNTGELFF.

As regards this clonotype: A much larger clone lies a single base off, so this may be a read error. The chain couples TRBV2 to TRBJ2-1, with 16 bases identical to TRBD2. This CDR3 contains 17 residues. Germline CDR1 is SNHLY and CDR2 is FYNNEI. Here the CDR3 reads CAGRAPGGLAGGNGQFF. The CDR3 DNA reads as TGTGCCGGCAGGGCCCCCGGGGGACTAGCGGGAGGGAATGGGCAGTTCTTC.

This chain joins TRBV7-3 and TRBJ2-5, with 15 bases matching TRBD2. CDR3 length equals 15 residues. V lost 3 bases to trimming and J lost 4 bases; unmatched junction nucleotides: 0. Germline-derived CDR1 and CDR2 are SGHTA and FQGTGA. CDR3 in DNA: TGTGCCAGCAGCTTGGGACTAGCGGGGGGAGAGACCCAGTACTTC. This encodes CASSLGLAGGETQYF.

This clonotype is medium-sized in the sample. The J gene is TRBJ1-2, the V gene TRBV12-3 or TRBV12-4, with 8 bases fitting TRBD1. V was clipped by 3 bases and J by 4 bases; unmatched bases: 7. The CDR3 has 15 amino acids. The CDR3 region has the DNA TGTGCCAGCAGTTTCGACAGGACAGGGCCCTATGGCTACACCTTC. Its protein product is CASSFDRTGPYGYTF.

The gene calls are TRBV2 and TRBJ1-5; 9 nucleotides align to TRBD1. The CDR3 covers 18 residues. Trimming removed 7 bases from V and 0 bases from J; junction bases left unmatched: 13. Germline assignment: CDR1 SNHLY and CDR2 FYNNEI. The CDR3 nucleotides are TGTGCCAGCACCCCGGGACAGGGTGACGCCTATAGCAATCAGCCCCAGCATTTT. Protein: CASTPGQGDAYSNQPQHF.

In this sample, this clonotype turned up a few times. The chain links TRBV11-3 to TRBJ2-3; D ambiguous. Trimming pared 2 bases from V and 4 bases from J, leaving 4 bases between. This CDR3 region has 12 residues. The V gene's germline CDR1 is SGHNT and CDR2 YENEEA. CDR3 region: CASSLSPDTQYF. The CDR3 bases are TGTGCCAGCAGCTTAAGCCCAGATACGCAGTATTTT.

This clonotype was detected only once. At one of its ends the junction is not consistent with the germline gene, which may arise from a read error. This chain joins TRBV7-9 and TRBJ2-7; 8 bases match TRBD1. The CDR3 spans 15 residues. Per the germline V gene, CDR1 is SEHNR and CDR2 is FQNEAQ (reference sequence). DNA for the CDR3: TGTGCCAGCAGCTTATTCGGACAGGGACCCTACGAGCAGTATTTC. It is translated as CASSLFGQGPYEQYF. Complete variable domain (other parts from reference TRBV7-9 and TRBJ2-7): DTGVSQNPRHKITKRGQNVTFRCDPISEHNRLYWYRQTLGQGPEFLTYFQNEAQLEKSRLLSDRFSAERPKGSFSTLEIQRTEQGDSAMYLCASSLFGQGPYEQYFGPGTRLTVT.

The table lists this clonotype with a few counts. The rearrangement uses TRBV12-3 or TRBV12-4 and TRBJ2-1; D is undetermined. The V end was cut by 6 bases, the J end by 4 bases, with 7 bases between. The CDR3 is 12 amino acids. Here the CDR3 reads CASRSQYNEQFF. CDR3 nucleotide sequence: TGTGCCAGCAGGTCTCAGTACAATGAGCAGTTCTTC.